This T cell receptor beta chain was captured in a study of TIL therapy for anti-PD-1-resistant metastatic lung cancer. Whole-study context: Progressing patients received lymphodepletion, expanded TIL infusion and IL-2. A handful of tumors were EGFR-mutant and two were ALK-rearranged.

Sequencing used immunoSEQ v3. Libraries were sequenced to 2 million to 2.5 million read pairs (survey) or roughly 4.5-6 million (deep). Clones were sequenced by immunoSEQ multiplex PCR, and TCRdb holds only the in-frame ones, with some missing. The profile covers approximately 45,000 clones, with 70% to 80% appearing a single time and more than 13% taken by the ten largest. This clone was detected a few times. Time point noted: pre-treatment sample, taken before nivolumab and TIL therapy. V was trimmed by 5 bases and J by 1 base, leaving 8 bases between them. The CDR3 length is 14 residues. From germline, CDR1 is LNHDA and CDR2 SQIVND (reference sequence).

This rearrangement joins TRBV19 to TRBJ2-2, with D unresolved. This clonotype originated in a man aged 70-80 years with non-small cell lung cancer. This specimen consisted of blood, obtained at baseline. The CDR3 here is CASSFLLNTGELFF. CDR3 bases: TGTGCCAGTAGTTTCCTATTGAACACCGGGGAGCTGTTTTTT.